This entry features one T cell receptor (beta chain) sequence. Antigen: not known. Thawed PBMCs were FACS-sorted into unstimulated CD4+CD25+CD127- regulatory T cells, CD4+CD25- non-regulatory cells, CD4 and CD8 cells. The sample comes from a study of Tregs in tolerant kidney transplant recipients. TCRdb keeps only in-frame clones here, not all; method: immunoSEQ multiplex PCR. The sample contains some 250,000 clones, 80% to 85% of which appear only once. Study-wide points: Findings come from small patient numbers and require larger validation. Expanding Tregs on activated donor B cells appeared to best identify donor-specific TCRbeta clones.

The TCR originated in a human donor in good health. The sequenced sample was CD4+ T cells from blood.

CDR3 DNA sequence: TGTGCCAGCAGCCTGAGCCCCTTAGGCGGAGCCCAATTCGCCGGATCCTACGAGCAGTACTTC. Its protein product is CASSLSPLGGAQFAGSYEQYF. This sequence joins TRBV4-2 and TRBJ2-7, with D uncertain. Germline V gene data show CDR1 as LGHNA and CDR2 as YNFKEQ. This CDR3 spans 21 amino acids. The ends were cut back, 4 bases at V and 1 base at J, with 32 bases in the middle.